A selection of T cell receptor beta chains follows, all from one sample in a study of T cells after yellow fever vaccination. One entry per CDR3 protein results from TCRdb running MiXCR on the 5' RACE reads. This table holds more than 300,000 distinct CDR3 sequences, over 8.5% found once. This material consisted of CD4+ T cells sorted from PBMCs, taken 45 days after the yellow fever booster vaccination. The origin of the receptors is a man aged 18 to 35 who received the YFV17D yellow fever vaccine. Both conserved end residues are part of each CDR3. D genes are given only for firm matches. Clone size appears in some rows only: once, few, many, or a class for an expanded clone.

v_call	d_call	j_call	clone_size	cdr3_length	cdr3_nt	cdr3_aa
TRBV9	NA	TRBJ1-5	many	14	TGTGCCAGCAGCGTAGGGGTCCTCGATCAGCCCCAGCATTTT	CASSVGVLDQPQHF
TRBV15	NA	TRBJ2-3	NA	13	TGTGCCACCACCGGGACCGGGAAAGATACGCAGTATTTT	CATTGTGKDTQYF
TRBV5-4	NA	TRBJ1-2	NA	15	TGTGCCAGCAGCTTCAATGCGGCGAGATTATGGGACTACACCTTC	CASSFNAARLWDYTF
TRBV2	NA	TRBJ2-3	NA	16	TGTGCCAGCAGTGAAGGGAACCGCCGGGGCACAGATACGCAGTATTTT	CASSEGNRRGTDTQYF
TRBV4-1	NA	TRBJ1-1	few	15	TGCGCCAGCAGCCCGGGGGCGGACCCGAACACTGAAGCTTTCTTT	CASSPGADPNTEAFF
TRBV7-2	TRBD1	TRBJ1-2	NA	13	TGTGCCAGCAGCCGACGGACAGGGGATGGCTACACCTTC	CASSRRTGDGYTF
TRBV27	NA	TRBJ2-5	few	14	TGTGCCAGCAGTTACAATACGCGACGGGAGACCCAGTACTTC	CASSYNTRRETQYF
TRBV3-1	NA	TRBJ1-1	NA	14	TGTGCCAGCAGCACCCGCCCAGGGGCAGCTGAAGCTTTCTTT	CASSTRPGAAEAFF
TRBV6-7	NA	TRBJ2-2	NA	14	TGTGCCAGCAGGACACTACGGCTGACCGGGGAGCTGTTTTTT	CASRTLRLTGELFF
TRBV6-5	NA	TRBJ2-3	NA	14	TGTGCCAGCAGTTACACGCAAGTCACAGATACGCAGTATTTT	CASSYTQVTDTQYF
TRBV20-1	TRBD1	TRBJ1-4	few	11	TGCAGTGCAGTAAGGGACAGGAAGCTGTTTTTT	CSAVRDRKLFF
TRBV7-9	NA	TRBJ1-4	NA	17	TGTGCCAGCAGCCCCGGGGCAGGGGAGCTGACTAATGAAAAACTGTTTTTT	CASSPGAGELTNEKLFF
TRBV18	NA	TRBJ1-1	few	15	TGTGCCAGCTCACCACTAACTGGGGAGAACACTGAAGCTTTCTTT	CASSPLTGENTEAFF
TRBV11-3	NA	TRBJ1-5	NA	17	TGTGCCAGCAGCTTGCCTGGGATGCACAGACTTAAGGGGCCCCAGCATTTT	CASSLPGMHRLKGPQHF
TRBV5-1	NA	TRBJ1-2	NA	14	TGCGCCAGCAGCTTGGCCGGGGGAAGGGATGGCTACACCTTC	CASSLAGGRDGYTF
TRBV20-1	NA	TRBJ2-3	many	15	TGCAGTGCTAGAGATCTGTGGGGCGGCACAGATACGCAGTATTTT	CSARDLWGGTDTQYF
TRBV15	TRBD1	TRBJ2-2	NA	14	TGTGCCACCAGCCGGACAGGGCTGACCGGGGAGCTGTTTTTT	CATSRTGLTGELFF
TRBV7-2	NA	TRBJ1-2	many	13	TGTGCCAGCAGCCGAGGACAGAACTATGGCTACACCTTC	CASSRGQNYGYTF
TRBV2	NA	TRBJ2-5	NA	11	TGTGCCAACAACCTTCGGGAGACCCAGTACTTC	CANNLRETQYF
TRBV7-3	NA	TRBJ2-2	few	14	TGTGCCAGCAGCCCCCCCGGGAGCACCGGGGAGCTGTTTTTT	CASSPPGSTGELFF